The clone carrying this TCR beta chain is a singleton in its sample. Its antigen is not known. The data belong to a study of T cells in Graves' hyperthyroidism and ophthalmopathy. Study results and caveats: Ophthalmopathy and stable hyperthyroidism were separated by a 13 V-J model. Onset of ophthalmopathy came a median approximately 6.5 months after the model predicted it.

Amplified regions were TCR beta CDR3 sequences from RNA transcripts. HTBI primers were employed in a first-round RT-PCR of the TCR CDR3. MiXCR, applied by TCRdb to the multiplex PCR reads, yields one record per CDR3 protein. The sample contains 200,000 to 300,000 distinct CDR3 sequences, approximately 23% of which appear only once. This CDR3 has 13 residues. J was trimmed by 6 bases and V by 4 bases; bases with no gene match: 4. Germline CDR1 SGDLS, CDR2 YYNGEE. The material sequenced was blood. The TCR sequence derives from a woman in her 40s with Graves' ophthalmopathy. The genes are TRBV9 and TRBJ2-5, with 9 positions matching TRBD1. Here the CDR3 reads CASSYGTGKTQYF. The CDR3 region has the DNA TGTGCCAGCAGCTATGGGACAGGGAAGACCCAGTACTTC.